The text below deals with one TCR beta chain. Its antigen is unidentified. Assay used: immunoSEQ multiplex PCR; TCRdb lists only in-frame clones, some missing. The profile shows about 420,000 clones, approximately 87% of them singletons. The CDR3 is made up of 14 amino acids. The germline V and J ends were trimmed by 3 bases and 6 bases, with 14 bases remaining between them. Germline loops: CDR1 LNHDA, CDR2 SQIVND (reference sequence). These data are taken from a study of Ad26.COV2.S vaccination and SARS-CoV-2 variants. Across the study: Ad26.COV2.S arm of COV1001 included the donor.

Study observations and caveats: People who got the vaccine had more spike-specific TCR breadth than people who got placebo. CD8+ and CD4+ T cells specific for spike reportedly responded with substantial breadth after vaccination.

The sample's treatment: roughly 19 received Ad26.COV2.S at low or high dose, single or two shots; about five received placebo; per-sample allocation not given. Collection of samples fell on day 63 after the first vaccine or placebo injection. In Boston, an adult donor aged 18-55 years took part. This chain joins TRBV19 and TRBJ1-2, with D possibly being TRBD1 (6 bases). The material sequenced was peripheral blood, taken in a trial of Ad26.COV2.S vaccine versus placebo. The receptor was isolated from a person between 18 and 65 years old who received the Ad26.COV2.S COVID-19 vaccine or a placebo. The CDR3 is CASSMPGEKDGYTF. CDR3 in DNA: TGTGCCAGTAGTATGCCAGGGGAGAAGGATGGCTACACCTTC.